The T cell receptor (beta chain) described here comes from a study of STAT3 mutations in large granular lymphocyte leukemia (dated by TCRdb to the late 2010s). In the study overall: Roughly half of the T-LGLL patients who were sequenced longitudinally carried canonical activating STAT3 mutations. Over half of the T-LGLL patients were given one or more immunosuppressive therapy regimens, and 30% to 45% of the treated patients had a hematologic response. To reconstruct clonal hierarchy and dynamics, serial deep sequencing of TCRbeta CDR3 and STAT3 was performed in patients with T-cell large granular lymphocyte leukemia. From an initial cohort of about 220 LGL patients, approximately 17 representative T-LGLL cases were chosen for longitudinal sequencing of TCRbeta and STAT3. Each patient was sequenced at an average of around 3.8 time points, ranging from 2 to 8 samplings. As controls within the study, a couple of patients with natural killer LGL leukemia were also sequenced longitudinally. What the work shows at the level of the full study, not this receptor alone: Linking therapy response to changes in TCR clonal burden was complicated by variable intervals between samplings and by differing treatment regimens. TCR clonotype switching after therapy was seen in about 35% of the 18 patients, with all newly emerging clones being STAT3 wild type. Every T-LGLL patient showed at least one immunodominant TCRbeta clonotype, and about half showed multiple immunodominant subclonotypes. In several patients, dominant TCR clone burden exceeded STAT3 mutant burden, suggesting STAT3 mutation arose secondarily within a pre-expanded clone. Because no samples were available when a clone first appeared, clonal expansion was inferred from samplings taken at other points. Persisting codominant clonotypes in some patients meant a small but highly pathogenic clone may have been missed.

DNA was extracted from blood mononuclear cells, and the same DNA was used for both TCR and STAT3 sequencing. TCRbeta libraries were sequenced on an Illumina MiSeq, and an average of around 41,000 productive templates per sample was obtained. Multiplex PCR amplification was used to generate TCRbeta CDR3 libraries with the immunoSEQ assay. As for the original processing: Repertoire diversity was calculated as previously defined, with values near 0 taken to indicate extremely monoclonal samples. TCRdb carries this immuneACCESS record with in-frame sequences only. Its versions omit some clonotypes, under half of them owing to an unresolved V gene in the studies checked, with the rest unexplained. V and J calls plus clone size are reproduced from that table; the DNA served to infer D and trimming. Across this sample there are some 17,000 clones, with roughly 86% seen only once. The ten biggest clones cover about 9% of the sample.

This clone was detected a few times. What antigen it recognizes has not been identified. Qualities for individual bases were not recorded, and no much larger clone is one base off. The germline V gene gives CDR1 as ENHRY and CDR2 as SYGVKD. CDR3 length: 15 amino acids, cysteine to phenylalanine. The read is trimmed to its CDR3 DNA, 45 bases read in frame from base 1. V ends up 4 bases short and J 2 bases short, with an unmatched junction base count of 5. The sample taken for sequencing was peripheral blood mononuclear cells. Rearrangement joined TRBV10-3 to TRBJ2-7, with TRBD1 identical over 10 junction bases. The clonotype originates from a man aged 50-60 years with T-cell large granular lymphocyte leukemia. Some clones in this sample may be carry-over from other donors' samples. The age is the age at diagnosis. The CDR3 protein is CAISGQGAITYEQYF. The DNA reads TGTGCCATCAGTGGACAGGGGGCAATAACCTACGAGCAGTACTTC.